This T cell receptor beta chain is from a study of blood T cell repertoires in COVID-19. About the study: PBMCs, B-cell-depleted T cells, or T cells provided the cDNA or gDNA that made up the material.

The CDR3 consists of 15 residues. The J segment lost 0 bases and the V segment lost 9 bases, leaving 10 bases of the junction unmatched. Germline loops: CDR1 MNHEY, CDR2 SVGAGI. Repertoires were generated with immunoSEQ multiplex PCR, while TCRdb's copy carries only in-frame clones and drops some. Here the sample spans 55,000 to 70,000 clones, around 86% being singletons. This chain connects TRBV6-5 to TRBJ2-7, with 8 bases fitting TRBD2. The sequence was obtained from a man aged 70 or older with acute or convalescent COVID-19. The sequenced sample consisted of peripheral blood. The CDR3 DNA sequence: TGTGCCAGTACCCCGCCGGGGGGGAGCTCCTACGAGCAGTACTTC. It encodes CASTPPGGSSYEQYF.